The clone carrying this TCR beta chain has a handful of counts. Its antigen is not known. This specimen comes from a study of cytomegalovirus exposure and HLA in healthy donors. Study-level information: HLA-typed donors were the source of around 85 million unique TCRs held in an early data release.

Study-level results: Data from an earlier analysis indicated that most TCR beta V segments were productive either about 87% or about 30% of the time. Some V segments, including TRBV6-2 and TRBV6-3, were excluded as indistinguishable. A later analysis found TCR association rates differed by HLA locus, highest for DRB1 and lowest for HLA-C.

This PCR relied on a set of 60 Vbeta primers and 13 Jbeta primers. This table comes from immunoSEQ multiplex PCR, and its TCRdb copy is limited to in-frame clones, with some not included. The sample has 150,000 to 200,000 clones; less than 85% are singletons. The V gene lost 3 bases and the J gene lost 5 bases, with 17 bases spanning the gap. Germline V lookup: CDR1 SGHRS, CDR2 YFSETQ. The CDR3 is 15 residues long. The sample taken for sequencing was PBMCs. The sequence derives from a girl under 18 in good health and CMV-seropositive. This chain connects TRBV5-1 to TRBJ1-1, with D possibly TRBD1 on 5 matching bases. CDR3 residues: CASSSQAVIGTEAFF. In DNA, the CDR3 is TGCGCCAGCAGCTCACAGGCGGTAATTGGGACTGAAGCTTTCTTT.